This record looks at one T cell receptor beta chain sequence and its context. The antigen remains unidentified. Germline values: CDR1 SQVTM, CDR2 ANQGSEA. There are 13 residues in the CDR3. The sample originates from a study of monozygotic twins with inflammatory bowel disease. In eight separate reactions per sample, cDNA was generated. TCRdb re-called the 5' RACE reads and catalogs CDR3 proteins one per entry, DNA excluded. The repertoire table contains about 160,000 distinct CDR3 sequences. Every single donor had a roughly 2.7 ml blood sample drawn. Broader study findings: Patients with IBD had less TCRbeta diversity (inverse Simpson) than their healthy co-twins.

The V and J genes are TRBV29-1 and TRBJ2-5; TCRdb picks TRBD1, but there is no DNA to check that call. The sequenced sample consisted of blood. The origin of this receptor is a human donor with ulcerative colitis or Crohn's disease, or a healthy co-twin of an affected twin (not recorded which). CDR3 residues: CSVDFQGKETQYF.